A single sample is the source of the 31 T cell receptor beta chains below, sequenced in a study of cytomegalovirus exposure and HLA in healthy donors. Here immunoSEQ multiplex PCR was the method, and the copy in TCRdb shows in-frame clones only, minus some. Of roughly 64,000 clones in the sample, 90% to 95% were seen once. Sequencing was carried out using PBMCs. The receptors originated from a young woman in good health and CMV-seropositive.

CDR3 sequence (DNA): TGTGCCAGCTCACCACTGAGCTCCTACAATGAGCAGTTCTTC. Translating it yields CASSPLSSYNEQFF. The chain is built from TRBV18 and TRBJ2-1; D not certain. Germline values: CDR1 KGHSH, CDR2 LQKENI. The CDR3 has 14 amino acids. V was clipped by 1 base and J by 0 bases, with 4 bases between them.

This chain links TRBV30 with TRBJ2-2; D gene uncertain. The CDR3 sequence is 14 residues long. From germline, CDR1 is GTSNPN and CDR2 SVGIG (reference sequence). The V end was cut by 1 base, the J end by 6 bases, with 12 bases between. The CDR3 nucleotides are TGTGCCTGGAGTGGCAGGCATTTGGCCGGGGAGCTGTTTTTT. Translating gives CAWSGRHLAGELFF.

The chain recombines TRBV6-5 with TRBJ2-7; TRBD1 is a possible D gene (5 bases). With 7 bases removed from V and 5 bases from J, the gap between germline ends came to 21 bases. Germline CDR1 is MNHEY and CDR2 is SVGAGI. The CDR3 covers 15 residues. This chain's CDR3 is CASTQGLSSLHEQYF. As DNA, the CDR3 is TGTGCCAGCACCCAGGGCCTCTCCTCCCTCCACGAGCAGTACTTC.

CDR3 loop: CATSTRRGGAPEQYF. As DNA, the CDR3 is TGTGCCACCAGCACACGACGAGGGGGCGCCCCCGAGCAGTACTTC. The rearrangement uses TRBV15 and TRBJ2-7; 7 bases line up with TRBD1. The CDR3 totals 15 residues. Germline-derived CDR1 and CDR2 are LNHNV and YYDKDF (reference sequence). The J segment lost 6 bases and the V segment lost 4 bases, leaving 12 bases of the junction unmatched.

V usage is TRBV19 and J usage is TRBJ2-5; 8 positions match TRBD1. Germline CDR1 LNHDA, CDR2 SQIVND (reference sequence). V lost 4 bases to trimming and J lost 0 bases; unmatched junction nucleotides: 7. The CDR3 has 16 amino acids. The CDR3 coding sequence is TGTGCCAGTAGTAAAGGGACAGGCCCGTACCAAGAGACCCAGTACTTC. Amino acid sequence: CASSKGTGPYQETQYF.

The V and J genes are TRBV29-1 and TRBJ2-5, with 9 bases identical to TRBD1. This CDR3 spans 15 amino acids. V lost 6 bases to trimming and J lost 4 bases; unmatched junction nucleotides: 12. CDR1 and CDR2 (germline): SQVTM, ANQGSEA. CDR3 in DNA: TGCAGCGTGGCAGTTTTGGACAGGGGAACAGAGACCCAGTACTTC. Protein product: CSVAVLDRGTETQYF.

The rearrangement links TRBV4-1 to TRBJ2-3; TRBD2 aligns across 8 bases. With 4 bases clipped from V and 0 bases from J, the junction kept 9 bases outside the gene matches. Germline V CDR1 and CDR2: MGHRA, YSYEKL. CDR3 length equals 17 residues. CDR3 loop: CASSPRGSGASTDTQYF. The CDR3, as DNA: TGCGCCAGCAGCCCCCGGGGTAGCGGGGCTAGCACAGATACGCAGTATTTT.

The rearrangement links TRBV7-8 to TRBJ2-3; D call uncertain. Germline V gene sequence: CDR1 SGHVS, CDR2 FQNEAQ. V was clipped by 3 bases and J by 1 base, with 8 bases between them. This CDR3 is 14 amino acids long. CDR3 protein: CASSFGQGTDTQYF. The CDR3, as DNA: TGTGCCAGCAGCTTTGGGCAGGGCACAGATACGCAGTATTTT. Variable domain in full (rest from reference TRBV7-8 and TRBJ2-3): GAGVSQSPRYKVAKRGQDVALRCDPISGHVSLFWYQQALGQGPEFLTYFQNEAQLDKSGLPSDRFFAERPEGSVSTLKIQRTQQEDSAVYLCASSFGQGTDTQYFGPGTRLTVL.

The chain uses TRBV30 and TRBJ2-4; D not certain. There are 14 residues in the CDR3. Germline assignment: CDR1 GTSNPN and CDR2 SVGIG (reference sequence). V was cut by 1 base and J by 6 bases, with 13 bases left in between. CDR3 DNA: TGTGCCTGGAGTGGCTATTCCGGAGTAAACATTCAGTACTTC. Translating it yields CAWSGYSGVNIQYF.

The V and J genes are TRBV28 and TRBJ1-2; the match to TRBD1 covers 7 bases. J lost 5 bases, V lost 5 bases, and 11 bases had no gene match. CDR3 length equals 15 residues. Germline CDR1 reads MDHEN; CDR2 reads SYDVKM. For the CDR3, the DNA is TGTGCCAGCAGTCCCCGAGGGGGCAGGGGTTATGGCTACACCTTC. This sequence encodes CASSPRGGRGYGYTF.

The chain carries TRBV29-1 and TRBJ2-5, with D perhaps matching TRBD2 (6 bases). The CDR3 has 12 residues. Germline loops: CDR1 SQVTM, CDR2 ANQGSEA. V was shortened by 3 bases and J by 7 bases, with 12 bases between the two germline ends. CDR3 coding DNA: TGCAGCGTTGAGATGGGAGCGGGGACCCAGTACTTC. The encoded protein is CSVEMGAGTQYF.

This clone was observed once. V is TRBV28 and J is TRBJ1-1, with a tentative D call TRBD1 (5 bases). The CDR3 contains 14 residues. Trimming took off 6 bases at V and 0 bases at J, with 11 bases between the two ends. CDR1 is MDHEN, CDR2 SYDVKM, per germline. For the CDR3, the DNA is TGTGCCAGCAGAAGGACAAGGCTGAACACTGAAGCTTTCTTT. It specifies CASRRTRLNTEAFF.

The chain employs TRBV6-1 and TRBJ1-1; D not resolved. Trimming cost V 7 bases and J 11 bases, with 20 bases left between them. In germline, CDR1 is MNHNS, CDR2 SASEGT. The CDR3 spans 13 residues. The DNA of the CDR3 is TGTGCCAGCACTCTAACAGACACCCTTGGTGCTTTCTTT. Translation: CASTLTDTLGAFF.

The V call is TRBV19, the J call TRBJ2-6, with D possibly TRBD1 on 5 matching bases. The germline CDR1 and CDR2 sequences are LNHDA and SQIVND (reference sequence). Trimming removed 7 bases from V and 0 bases from J, with 13 bases in between. The length of the CDR3 is 16 residues. CDR3 sequence reads: CASMDNLNSGANVLTF. Written as DNA, the CDR3 is TGTGCCAGTATGGACAATCTAAACTCTGGGGCCAACGTCCTGACTTTC.

V gene TRBV7-2 combines with J gene TRBJ2-4; D perhaps matches TRBD1 (5 bases). Germline V gene sequence: CDR1 SGHTA, CDR2 FQGNSA. The length of the CDR3 is 15 residues. Trimming removed 2 bases at V and 8 bases at J, with 16 bases between. The DNA of the CDR3 is TGTGCCAGCAGCTTAAATCCAGGGTCAAACTACATTCAGTACTTC. Protein sequence: CASSLNPGSNYIQYF.

The gene calls are TRBV28 and TRBJ2-5; 7 bases line up with TRBD1. V shed 5 bases, J shed 5 bases, and the junction held 11 bases outside the gene matches. Germline V gene sequence: CDR1 MDHEN, CDR2 SYDVKM. The CDR3 totals 15 residues. CDR3 residues: CASSVGGWFGETQYF. CDR3 DNA: TGTGCCAGCAGTGTAGGGGGCTGGTTCGGGGAGACCCAGTACTTC.

This chain links TRBV19 with TRBJ1-5; D not certain. The CDR3 is made up of 14 amino acids. Germline V gives CDR1 LNHDA, CDR2 SQIVND (reference sequence). V lost 5 bases, J lost 8 bases, and 16 bases lay in between. The CDR3 DNA is TGTGCCAGTAGTGAGGTCCCCGGGTGGGAGCCCCAGCATTTT. It encodes CASSEVPGWEPQHF.

The V and J genes are TRBV5-8 and TRBJ1-6; weak D call: TRBD1 (5 bases). Germline lookup yields CDR1 SGHTS and CDR2 YDEGEE. V dropped 5 bases and J dropped 7 bases, with 16 bases sitting between them. The CDR3 spans 15 residues. CDR3 region: CASSLDSRFNSPLHF. In DNA, the CDR3 is TGTGCCAGCAGTCTCGACAGCAGATTCAATTCACCCCTCCACTTT.

The rearrangement uses TRBV28 and TRBJ1-6, with D perhaps matching TRBD1 (5 bases). The V gene lost 5 bases and the J gene lost 3 bases, with 17 bases spanning the gap. The CDR3 has 17 residues. Germline V gene data show CDR1 as MDHEN and CDR2 as SYDVKM. The CDR3: CASSLGAQGGYNSPLHF. Here the CDR3 DNA reads TGTGCCAGCAGTCTAGGGGCGCAGGGTGGCTATAATTCACCCCTCCACTTT.

The genes are TRBV9 and TRBJ2-3; TRBD2 aligns across 8 bases. This CDR3 region has 15 residues. With 0 bases clipped from V and 5 bases from J, the junction kept 5 bases outside the gene matches. Germline CDR1 reads SGDLS; CDR2 reads YYNGEE. The CDR3 protein is CASSVGGLAGDTQYF. CDR3 DNA: TGTGCCAGCAGCGTAGGTGGGCTAGCGGGAGATACGCAGTATTTT.

V gene TRBV6-5 combines with J gene TRBJ2-5; 7 bases match TRBD1. This CDR3 region has 14 residues. Germline assignment: CDR1 MNHEY and CDR2 SVGAGI. The trim removed 5 bases at V and 1 base at J, leaving 4 bases unmatched. The CDR3: CASSHRGVQETQYF. DNA for the CDR3: TGTGCCAGCAGTCACAGGGGTGTCCAAGAGACCCAGTACTTC.

This rearrangement joins TRBV6-5 to TRBJ2-2; D is perhaps TRBD1 (6 bases). Germline loops: CDR1 MNHEY, CDR2 SVGAGI. There are 14 residues in the CDR3. The V end lost 5 bases, the J end lost 6 bases, and 13 bases lay between the germline ends. The CDR3 loop is CASSPGWGPGELFF. CDR3 bases: TGTGCCAGCAGTCCCGGGTGGGGGCCCGGGGAGCTGTTTTTT.

The chain couples TRBV5-4 to TRBJ1-1, with 9 bases that match TRBD1. CDR1 SGHNT and CDR2 YYREEE come from the germline V gene (reference sequence). This CDR3 is built from 16 residues. V trimming: 3 bases; J trimming: 3 bases; junction bases outside the gene matches: 9. CDR3 loop: CASSYPGQGRDTEAFF. In DNA form, the CDR3 reads TGTGCCAGCAGCTACCCGGGACAGGGAAGGGACACTGAAGCTTTCTTT.

The rearrangement uses TRBV5-4 and TRBJ1-2; 11 positions agree with TRBD1. The CDR3 length is 18 residues. Germline V gives CDR1 SGHNT, CDR2 YYREEE (reference sequence). V was pared by 5 bases and J by 6 bases, with 18 bases of the junction left unmatched. CDR3: CASRSGTGGLSVVNGYTF. The CDR3 region has the DNA TGTGCCAGCAGATCCGGGACAGGGGGTTTGTCGGTAGTTAATGGCTACACCTTC.

V is TRBV5-1 and J is TRBJ1-3, with D possibly TRBD1 on 5 matching bases. The CDR3 is 15 residues long. Trimming pared 4 bases from V and 4 bases from J, leaving 15 bases between. The germline V gene has CDR1 SGHRS and CDR2 YFSETQ. CDR3 in DNA: TGCGCCAGCAGCGGCTGGGGGGGTGAGGGAAACACCATATATTTT. Protein sequence: CASSGWGGEGNTIYF.

The rearrangement links TRBV19 to TRBJ1-5; 10 nucleotides line up with TRBD1. The CDR3 contains 14 residues. V was pared by 10 bases and J by 6 bases, with 9 bases of the junction left unmatched. Germline CDR1 LNHDA, CDR2 SQIVND (reference sequence). CDR3 nucleotides: TGTGCCATTTCCGGGACAGGGGAGGGTCAGCCCCAGCATTTT. It is translated as CAISGTGEGQPQHF.

CDR3 DNA: TGCGCCAGCAGCTTGGTATCGGGACTAGCGGACGAGCAGTACTTC. Translated: CASSLVSGLADEQYF. V and J are TRBV5-1 and TRBJ2-7, with 11 bases that match TRBD2. This CDR3 spans 15 amino acids. Germline values: CDR1 SGHRS, CDR2 YFSETQ. J gave up 5 bases and V 0 bases, and 4 bases lay outside the gene matches.

V and J are TRBV5-1 and TRBJ1-1, with 7 bases matching TRBD1. CDR1 and CDR2 (germline): SGHRS, YFSETQ. The CDR3 has 16 amino acids. The J segment lost 6 bases and the V segment lost 0 bases, leaving 11 bases of the junction unmatched. CDR3 coding DNA: TGCGCCAGCAGCTTGGGACAGGGCCGAGCAGGGGCTGAAGCTTTCTTT. This codes for CASSLGQGRAGAEAFF.

This clone turned up a few times. The chain is built from TRBV7-9 and TRBJ1-1, with 7 bases fitting TRBD1. This CDR3 comprises 14 residues. Losses at the gene ends were 6 bases for V and 2 bases for J; bases not matched to a gene: 6. Germline V CDR1 and CDR2: SEHNR, FQNEAQ (reference sequence). Here the CDR3 DNA reads TGTGCCAGCAGATCAGACAGGGTAAACACTGAAGCTTTCTTT. It translates to CASRSDRVNTEAFF.

This chain joins TRBV5-4 and TRBJ2-7; D ambiguous. Per the germline V gene, CDR1 is SGHNT and CDR2 is YYREEE (reference sequence). V lost 0 bases to trimming and J lost 2 bases, with 3 bases between them. CDR3 length: 12 residues. The CDR3: CASSLDTYEQYF. The CDR3 nucleotides are TGTGCCAGCAGCTTGGATACCTACGAGCAGTACTTC.

This clone showed up just a few times. V and J are TRBV28 and TRBJ1-2; 7 positions match TRBD1. V dropped 6 bases and J dropped 4; count of bases not matched to a gene: 5. CDR3 size: 13 residues. The germline V gene encodes CDR1 MDHEN and CDR2 SYDVKM. CDR3 protein: CASSPDRAYGYTF. As DNA, the CDR3 is TGTGCCAGCAGCCCAGACAGGGCCTATGGCTACACCTTC.